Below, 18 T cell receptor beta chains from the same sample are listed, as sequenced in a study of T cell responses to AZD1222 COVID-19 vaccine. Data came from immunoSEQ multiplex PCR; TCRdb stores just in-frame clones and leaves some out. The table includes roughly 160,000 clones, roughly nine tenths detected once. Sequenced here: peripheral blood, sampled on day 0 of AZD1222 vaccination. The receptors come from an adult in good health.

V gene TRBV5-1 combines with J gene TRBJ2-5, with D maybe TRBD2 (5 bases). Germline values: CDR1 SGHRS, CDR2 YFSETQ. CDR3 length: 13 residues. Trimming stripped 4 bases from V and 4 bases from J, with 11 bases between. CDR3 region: CASSKGATETQYF. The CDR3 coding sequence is TGCGCCAGCAGCAAGGGAGCCACAGAGACCCAGTACTTC. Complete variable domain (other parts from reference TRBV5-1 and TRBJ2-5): KAGVTQTPRYLIKTRGQQVTLSCSPISGHRSVSWYQQTPGQGLQFLFEYFSETQRNKGNFPGRFSGRQFSNSRSEMNVSTLELGDSALYLCASSKGATETQYFGPGTRLLVL.

CDR3 residues: CASSLVNGDREYQPQHF. DNA for the CDR3: TGTGCCAGCAGCTTAGTTAATGGGGACAGGGAATATCAGCCCCAGCATTTT. V is TRBV7-9 and J is TRBJ1-5, with 9 bases matching TRBD1. The CDR3 extends over 17 amino acids. The germline gives CDR1 SEHNR, CDR2 FQNEAQ (reference sequence). J lost 5 bases, V lost 1 base, and 9 bases had no gene match.

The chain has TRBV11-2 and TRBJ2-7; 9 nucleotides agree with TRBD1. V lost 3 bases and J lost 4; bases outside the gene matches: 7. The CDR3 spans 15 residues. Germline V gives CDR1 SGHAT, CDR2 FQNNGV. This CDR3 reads CASSFRGTGSYEQYF. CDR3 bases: TGTGCCAGCAGCTTTAGGGGGACAGGGTCGTACGAGCAGTACTTC.

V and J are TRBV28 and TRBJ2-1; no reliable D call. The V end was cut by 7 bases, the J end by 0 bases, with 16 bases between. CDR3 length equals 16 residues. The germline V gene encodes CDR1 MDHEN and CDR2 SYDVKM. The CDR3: CASIGTAWSSYNEQFF. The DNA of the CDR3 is TGTGCCAGCATCGGAACAGCGTGGAGCTCCTACAATGAGCAGTTCTTC.

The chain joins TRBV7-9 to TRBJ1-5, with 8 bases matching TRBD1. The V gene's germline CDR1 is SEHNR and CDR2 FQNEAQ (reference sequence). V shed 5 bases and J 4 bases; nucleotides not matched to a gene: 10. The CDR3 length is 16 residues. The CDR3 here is CASSLGQGDWNQPQHF. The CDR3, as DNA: TGTGCCAGCAGCCTCGGACAGGGAGATTGGAATCAGCCCCAGCATTTT.

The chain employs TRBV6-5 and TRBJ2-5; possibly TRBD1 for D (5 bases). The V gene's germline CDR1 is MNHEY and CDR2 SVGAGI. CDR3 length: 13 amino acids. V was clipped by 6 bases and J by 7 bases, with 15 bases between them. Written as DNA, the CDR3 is TGTGCCAGCAGACCGACAGCCATACTGACCCAGTACTTC. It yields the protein CASRPTAILTQYF.

The CDR3 spells CASSQGGQGTDTQYF. CDR3 bases: TGTGCCAGCAGCCAAGGAGGACAGGGCACAGATACGCAGTATTTT. The gene calls are TRBV3-1 (or the pseudogene TRBV3-2) and TRBJ2-3; the match to TRBD1 covers 7 bases. V was clipped by 1 base and J by 1 base; unmatched bases: 2. This CDR3 is 15 amino acids long. CDR1 and CDR2 (germline): LGHDT, YNNKEL (reference sequence).

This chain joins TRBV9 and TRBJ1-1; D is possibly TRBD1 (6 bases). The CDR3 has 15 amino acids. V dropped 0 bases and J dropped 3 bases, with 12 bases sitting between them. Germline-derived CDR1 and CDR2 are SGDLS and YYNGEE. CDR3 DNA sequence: TGTGCCAGCAGCGTAGAGGAGGGGGTCGACACTGAAGCTTTCTTT. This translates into CASSVEEGVDTEAFF.

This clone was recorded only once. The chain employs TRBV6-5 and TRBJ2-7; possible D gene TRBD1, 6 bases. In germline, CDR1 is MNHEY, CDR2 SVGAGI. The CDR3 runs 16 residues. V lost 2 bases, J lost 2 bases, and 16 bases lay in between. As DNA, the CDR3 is TGTGCCAGCAGTTACCCCTTACAGGGACCGGCCTACGAGCAGTACTTC. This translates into CASSYPLQGPAYEQYF.

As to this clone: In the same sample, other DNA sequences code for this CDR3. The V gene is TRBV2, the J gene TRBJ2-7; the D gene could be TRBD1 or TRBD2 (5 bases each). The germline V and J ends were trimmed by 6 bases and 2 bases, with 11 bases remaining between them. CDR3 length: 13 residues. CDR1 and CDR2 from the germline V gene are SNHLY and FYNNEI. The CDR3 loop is CASRGDGTYEQYV. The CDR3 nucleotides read TGTGCCAGCAGGGGGGACGGAACCTACGAGCAGTACGTC.

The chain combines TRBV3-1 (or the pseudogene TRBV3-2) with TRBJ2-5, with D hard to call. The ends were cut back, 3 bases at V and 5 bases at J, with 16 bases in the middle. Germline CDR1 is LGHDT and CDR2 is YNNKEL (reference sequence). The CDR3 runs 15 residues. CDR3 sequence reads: CASSHSGVYAETQYF. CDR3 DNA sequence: TGTGCCAGCAGCCATTCTGGGGTTTACGCGGAGACCCAGTACTTC.

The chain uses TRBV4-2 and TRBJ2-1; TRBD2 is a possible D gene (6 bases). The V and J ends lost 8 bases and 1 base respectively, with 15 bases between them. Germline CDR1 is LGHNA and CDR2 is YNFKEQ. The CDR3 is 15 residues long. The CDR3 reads CASGGSQPSYNEQFF. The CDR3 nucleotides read TGTGCCAGCGGGGGGTCACAGCCATCCTACAATGAGCAGTTCTTC.

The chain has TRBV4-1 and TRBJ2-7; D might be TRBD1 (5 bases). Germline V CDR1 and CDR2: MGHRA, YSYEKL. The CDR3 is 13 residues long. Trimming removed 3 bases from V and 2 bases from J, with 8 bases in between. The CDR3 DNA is TGCGCCAGCAGCCAGTTACAGGCCTACGAGCAGTACTTC. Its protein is CASSQLQAYEQYF.

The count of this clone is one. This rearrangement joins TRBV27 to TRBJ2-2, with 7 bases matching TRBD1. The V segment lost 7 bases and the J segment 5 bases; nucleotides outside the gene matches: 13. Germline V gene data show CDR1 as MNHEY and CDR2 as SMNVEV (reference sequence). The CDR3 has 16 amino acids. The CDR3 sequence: CASKIQGLYRTGELFF. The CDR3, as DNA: TGTGCCAGCAAAATACAGGGGTTATATCGGACCGGGGAGCTGTTTTTT.

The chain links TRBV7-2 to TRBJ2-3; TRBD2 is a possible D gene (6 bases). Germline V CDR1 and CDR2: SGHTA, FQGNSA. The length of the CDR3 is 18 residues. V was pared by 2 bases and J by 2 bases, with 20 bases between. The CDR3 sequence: CASSLWVGGLGATDTQYF. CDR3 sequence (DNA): TGTGCCAGCAGCTTATGGGTGGGGGGTCTTGGCGCCACAGATACGCAGTATTTT.

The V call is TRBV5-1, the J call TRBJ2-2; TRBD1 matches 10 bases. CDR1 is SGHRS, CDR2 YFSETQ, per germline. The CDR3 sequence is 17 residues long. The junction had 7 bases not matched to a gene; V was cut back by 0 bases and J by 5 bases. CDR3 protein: CASSLATGQGRTGELFF. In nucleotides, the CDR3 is TGCGCCAGCAGCTTGGCGACGGGACAGGGGCGGACCGGGGAGCTGTTTTTT.

DNA of the CDR3: TGTGCCAGCAGCTCCGGACAGGTTTATTCCCAAGAGACCCAGTACTTC. Translated: CASSSGQVYSQETQYF. V gene TRBV11-2 combines with J gene TRBJ2-5; 7 bases are shared with TRBD1. Germline-derived CDR1 and CDR2 are SGHAT and FQNNGV. The CDR3 totals 16 residues. The V and J ends lost 4 bases and 1 base, in that order; junction bases with no gene match: 9.

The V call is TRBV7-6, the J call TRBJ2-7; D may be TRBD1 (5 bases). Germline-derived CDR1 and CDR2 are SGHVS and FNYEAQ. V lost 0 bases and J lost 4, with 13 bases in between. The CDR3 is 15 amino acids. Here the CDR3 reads CASSLARGGQYEQYF. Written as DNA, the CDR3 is TGTGCCAGCAGCTTAGCGCGTGGCGGACAATACGAGCAGTACTTC.